The clone carrying this TCR beta chain occurred many times. Its target is unknown. The PBMCs were taken from around 10 ml of fresh peripheral blood. The entry originates in a study of Graves' ophthalmopathy and Graves' hyperthyroidism. The germline gives CDR1 SGHAT, CDR2 FQNNGV. This CDR3 contains 14 residues. After removal of 4 bases from V and 8 bases from J, the junction contained 6 bases not matched to a gene. Amplification targeted the TCR beta CDR3 regions, with RNA transcripts as the source material. An initial RT-PCR round employing HTBI primers preceded a second-round multiplex PCR. One entry per CDR3 protein, called by TCRdb with MiXCR from the multiplex PCR reads. This table holds about 400,000 distinct CDR3 sequences, about 18% found once. Study-level results: Ophthalmopathy progression prediction by the model yielded a sensitivity of about 70% and a specificity of 72.22%. The 13-signature model separated ophthalmopathy from stable hyperthyroidism at 85% to 90% sensitivity and nearly 83% specificity. The blood repertoire also included most expanded thyroid clonotypes above 0.001 frequency.

The sequence derives from a woman aged 18-35 years with Graves' ophthalmopathy. V and J are TRBV11-2 and TRBJ2-4; 9 positions match TRBD1. Sequencing input: peripheral blood. The CDR3 loop reads CASSSDRGGYIQYF. The CDR3 nucleotides read TGTGCCAGCAGCTCTGACAGGGGGGGGTACATTCAGTACTTC.